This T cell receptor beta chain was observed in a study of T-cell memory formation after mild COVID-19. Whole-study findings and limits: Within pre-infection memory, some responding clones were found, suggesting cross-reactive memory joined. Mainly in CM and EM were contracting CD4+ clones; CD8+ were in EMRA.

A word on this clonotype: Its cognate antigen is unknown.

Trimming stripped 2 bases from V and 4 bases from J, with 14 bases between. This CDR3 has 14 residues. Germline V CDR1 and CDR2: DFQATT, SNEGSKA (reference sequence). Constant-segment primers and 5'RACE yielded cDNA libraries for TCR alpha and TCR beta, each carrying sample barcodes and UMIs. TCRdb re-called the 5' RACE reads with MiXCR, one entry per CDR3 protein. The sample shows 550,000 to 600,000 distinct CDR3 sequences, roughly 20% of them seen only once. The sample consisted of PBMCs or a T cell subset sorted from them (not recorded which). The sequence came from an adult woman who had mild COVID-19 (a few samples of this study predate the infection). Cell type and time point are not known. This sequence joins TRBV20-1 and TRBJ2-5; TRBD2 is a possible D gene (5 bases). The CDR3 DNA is TGCAGTGCTAGACCCCGGAACCGGGGAGAGACCCAGTACTTC. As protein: CSARPRNRGETQYF.